The 18 T cell receptor beta chains below were found in one sample sequenced in a study of brain metastases from non-small cell lung cancer. The table came from immunoSEQ multiplex PCR; TCRdb's copy has only in-frame clones and leaves some out. This table holds 400 or so clones, 92% found once. The sequenced sample consisted of primary lung tumor tissue. These receptor sequences come from a donor aged 40 or over with non-small cell lung cancer.

The chain joins TRBV5-4 to TRBJ2-3, with 8 nucleotides matching TRBD1. The CDR3 loop spans 16 amino acids. Germline V gives CDR1 SGHNT, CDR2 YYREEE (reference sequence). Trimming took 1 base from V and 4 from J; bases not matched to a gene: 8. The CDR3 here is CASSLRETGVPDTQYF. In DNA, the CDR3 is TGTGCCAGCAGCTTGCGAGAGACAGGGGTGCCAGATACGCAGTATTTT.

This rearrangement joins TRBV30 to TRBJ2-1; the D gene could be TRBD1 or TRBD2 (5 bases each). V was trimmed by 0 bases and J by 4 bases, leaving 7 bases between them. From germline, CDR1 is GTSNPN and CDR2 SVGIG (reference sequence). The length of the CDR3 is 13 residues. CDR3 DNA sequence: TGTGCCTGGAGTGTGGGGGTTTACAATGAGCAGTTCTTC. It specifies CAWSVGVYNEQFF.

This clone was seen a single time. The rearrangement uses TRBV3-1 (or the pseudogene TRBV3-2) and TRBJ2-1; 7 bases match TRBD2. CDR3 length equals 17 residues. CDR1 and CDR2 (germline): LGHDT, YNNKEL (reference sequence). Germline trimming cut 4 bases from V and 1 base from J; bases unmatched to any gene: 10. In nucleotides, the CDR3 is TGTGCCAGCAGCCGACCCGGCGGAGCGGGGTCCTACAATGAGCAGTTCTTC. Translating gives CASSRPGGAGSYNEQFF.

This clone has a single count. The chain is built from TRBV7-9 and TRBJ2-3; D gene ambiguous. Looked up from germline, CDR1 is SEHNR and CDR2 is FQNEAQ (reference sequence). CDR3 length: 13 residues. Trimming cost V 1 base and J 6 bases, with 8 bases left between them. The CDR3 protein is CASSLGEVDTQYF. The CDR3 DNA reads as TGTGCCAGCAGCTTAGGAGAAGTTGATACGCAGTATTTT.

J is TRBJ2-1 and V is TRBV5-5; 10 bases align to TRBD2. The CDR3 has 16 amino acids. J gave up 6 bases and V 0 bases, and 6 bases lay outside the gene matches. Looked up from germline, CDR1 is SGHKS and CDR2 is YYEKEE (reference sequence). The CDR3 coding sequence is TGTGCCAGCAGCTTGGATGGGACTAGCGCCTTCAATGAGCAGTTCTTC. Amino acids: CASSLDGTSAFNEQFF. The full variable domain, with the rest looked up from reference TRBV5-5 and TRBJ2-1, is DAGVTQSPTHLIKTRGQQVTLRCSPISGHKSVSWYQQVLGQGPQFIFQYYEKEERGRGNFPDRFSARQFPNYSSELNVNALLLGDSALYLCASSLDGTSAFNEQFFGPGTRLTVL.

Points on this clone: At the DNA level, this CDR3 is encoded by other sequences in the same sample as well. The chain links TRBV6-5 to TRBJ2-7, with a possible D match to TRBD1 (6 bases). The CDR3 spans 14 residues. V dropped 7 bases and J dropped 4 bases, with 17 bases sitting between them. The germline V gene encodes CDR1 MNHEY and CDR2 SVGAGI. The CDR3: CASMGAGHPYEQYF. The CDR3 DNA sequence: TGTGCCAGCATGGGGGCCGGACACCCTTACGAGCAGTACTTC.

The chain combines TRBV5-4 with TRBJ1-4; D unresolved. The CDR3 length is 13 residues. Germline lookup yields CDR1 SGHNT and CDR2 YYREEE (reference sequence). V was shortened by 0 bases and J by 4 bases, with 4 bases between the two germline ends. CDR3 sequence: CASSLALNEKLFF. In DNA, the CDR3 is TGTGCCAGCAGCTTGGCCCTTAATGAAAAACTGTTTTTT.

This chain joins TRBV28 and TRBJ1-2; 9 nucleotides align to TRBD1. The CDR3 is made up of 16 amino acids. The germline gives CDR1 MDHEN, CDR2 SYDVKM. V was pared by 5 bases and J by 4 bases, with 11 bases of the junction left unmatched. The DNA for the CDR3 is TGTGCCAGCAGTATTGGACAGGGGAGTAGCGGCTATGGCTACACCTTC. This gives the protein CASSIGQGSSGYGYTF.

The chain links TRBV12-5 to TRBJ2-6, with D possibly matching TRBD1 (6 bases). The CDR3 has 18 amino acids. Germline V gene data show CDR1 as LGHNT and CDR2 as FRNRAP. Trimming pared 5 bases from V and 5 bases from J, leaving 22 bases between. The CDR3 sequence: CASGEDNLQDSRANVLTF. For the CDR3, the DNA is TGTGCTAGTGGTGAGGATAATTTGCAGGACAGTCGGGCCAACGTCCTGACTTTC.

The gene calls are TRBV3-1 (or the pseudogene TRBV3-2) and TRBJ2-5; possible D gene TRBD1, 5 bases. The germline V gene encodes CDR1 LGHDT and CDR2 YNNKEL (reference sequence). Trimming took off 4 bases at V and 4 bases at J, with 16 bases between the two ends. This CDR3 contains 15 residues. The CDR3 DNA sequence: TGTGCCAGCAGCCGGAATTCAGGGTATGGAGAGACCCAGTACTTC. Protein product: CASSRNSGYGETQYF.

Notes on this clone: In the same sample, other DNA sequences code for this CDR3. This chain links TRBV27 with TRBJ2-1; D is unresolved. Germline CDR1 is MNHEY and CDR2 is SMNVEV (reference sequence). The CDR3 covers 13 residues. Trimming stripped 2 bases from V and 4 bases from J, with 6 bases between. The CDR3 protein is CASSLSSYNEQFF. DNA of the CDR3: TGTGCCAGCAGTTTAAGTTCTTACAATGAGCAGTTCTTC.

Concerning this clone: An end of the junction does not agree with germline; a read error may underlie this. V and J are TRBV30 and TRBJ2-3, with 8 bases identical to TRBD1. This CDR3 has 15 residues. Germline lookup yields CDR1 GTSNPN and CDR2 SVGIG (reference sequence). The CDR3, as DNA: TGTGCCTGGAGTGGAGGACAGGGCCCCACAAATACGCAGTATTTT. Protein sequence: CAWSGGQGPTNTQYF.

The chain is built from TRBV7-9 and TRBJ2-7, with TRBD1 matching over 7 bases. Germline assignment: CDR1 SEHNR and CDR2 FQNEAQ (reference sequence). V was clipped by 5 bases and J by 7 bases; unmatched bases: 11. This CDR3 is built from 14 residues. As DNA, the CDR3 is TGTGCCAGCAGCCGGGACAGTGGACGCTATGAGCAGTACTTC. It codes for CASSRDSGRYEQYF.

Note on this clone: An end of the junction does not agree with germline; a read error may underlie this. The chain carries TRBV5-1 and TRBJ1-1, with D unresolved. CDR3 length equals 13 residues. Germline loops: CDR1 SGHRS, CDR2 YFSETQ. The CDR3 nucleotides read TGCGCCAGCAGCTTGTGGTACAACACTAAAGCTTTCTTT. Translation: CASSLWYNTKAFF.

CDR3 coding DNA: TGTGCCAGCAGCTTCGGTTCCGGGACGGGCGAGCAGTACTTC. Amino acids: CASSFGSGTGEQYF. This chain connects TRBV7-2 to TRBJ2-7; either TRBD1 or TRBD2 may fit D (5 bases each). Germline values: CDR1 SGHTA, CDR2 FQGNSA. Trimming stripped 3 bases from V and 6 bases from J, with 15 bases between. This CDR3 contains 14 residues.

This chain connects TRBV7-9 to TRBJ1-1; TRBD1 might be the D (6 bases). V shed 11 bases and J shed 7 bases, with 17 bases lying between them. Germline V CDR1 and CDR2: SEHNR, FQNEAQ (reference sequence). This CDR3 spans 12 amino acids. The CDR3 here is CASRGGGNEAFF. For the CDR3, the DNA is TGTGCCTCCAGGGGAGGAGGGAATGAAGCTTTCTTT.

Concerning this clone itself: One end of the junction is discordant with germline, which a read error may explain. This chain connects TRBV6-5 to TRBJ1-5, with D tentatively TRBD1 (5 bases). Looked up from germline, CDR1 is MNHEY and CDR2 is SVGAGI. The CDR3 covers 13 residues. The CDR3 loop is CASTGQVNQPQHF. CDR3 DNA sequence: TGTGCCAGCACAGGGCAGGTCAATCAGCCCCAACATTTT.

This clone was seen only once. V is TRBV27 and J is TRBJ2-5; perhaps TRBD1 as D (6 bases). From germline, CDR1 is MNHEY and CDR2 SMNVEV (reference sequence). The CDR3 has 13 amino acids. The ends were cut back, 2 bases at V and 4 bases at J, with 8 bases in the middle. CDR3 region: CASSLTGTETQYF. DNA for the CDR3: TGTGCCAGCAGTTTAACAGGGACAGAGACCCAGTACTTC.